This T cell receptor (beta chain) was sequenced during a study of control samples from healthy donors and cancer patients. V dropped 2 bases and J dropped 4; count of bases not matched to a gene: 3. The CDR3 totals 14 residues. CDR1 and CDR2 from the germline V gene are SGHNT and YYREEE (reference sequence). Generated by immunoSEQ multiplex PCR, the TCRdb table keeps only in-frame clones and is missing some. Of 130,000 or so clones in the sample, 90% to 95% were seen once. Sequencing used blood. The chain uses TRBV5-4 and TRBJ1-2; TRBD1 agrees at 9 bases. The TCR originated in a man in his forties in good health. The CDR3 DNA reads as TGTGCCAGCAGCTTCGGGACAGGGTTCTATGGCTACACCTTC. Its protein product is CASSFGTGFYGYTF.